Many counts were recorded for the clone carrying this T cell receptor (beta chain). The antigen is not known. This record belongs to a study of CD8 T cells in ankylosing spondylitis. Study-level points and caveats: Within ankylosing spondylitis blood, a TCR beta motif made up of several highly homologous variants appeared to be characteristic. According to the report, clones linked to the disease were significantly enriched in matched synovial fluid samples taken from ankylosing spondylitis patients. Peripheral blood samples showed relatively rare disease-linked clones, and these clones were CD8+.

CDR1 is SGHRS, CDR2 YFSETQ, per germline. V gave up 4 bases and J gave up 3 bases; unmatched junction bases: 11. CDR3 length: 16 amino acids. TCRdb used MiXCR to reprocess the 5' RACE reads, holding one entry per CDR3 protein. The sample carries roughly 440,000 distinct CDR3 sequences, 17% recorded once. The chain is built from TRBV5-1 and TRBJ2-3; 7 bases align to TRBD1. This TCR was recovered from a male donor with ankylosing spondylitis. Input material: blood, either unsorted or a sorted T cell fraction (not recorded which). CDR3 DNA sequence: TGCGCCAGCAGCCCTGGACAGGCTCGGAGGACAGATACGCAGTATTTT. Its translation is CASSPGQARRTDTQYF. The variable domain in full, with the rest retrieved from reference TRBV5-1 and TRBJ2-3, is KAGVTQTPRYLIKTRGQQVTLSCSPISGHRSVSWYQQTPGQGLQFLFEYFSETQRNKGNFPGRFSGRQFSNSRSEMNVSTLELGDSALYLCASSPGQARRTDTQYFGPGTRLTVL.